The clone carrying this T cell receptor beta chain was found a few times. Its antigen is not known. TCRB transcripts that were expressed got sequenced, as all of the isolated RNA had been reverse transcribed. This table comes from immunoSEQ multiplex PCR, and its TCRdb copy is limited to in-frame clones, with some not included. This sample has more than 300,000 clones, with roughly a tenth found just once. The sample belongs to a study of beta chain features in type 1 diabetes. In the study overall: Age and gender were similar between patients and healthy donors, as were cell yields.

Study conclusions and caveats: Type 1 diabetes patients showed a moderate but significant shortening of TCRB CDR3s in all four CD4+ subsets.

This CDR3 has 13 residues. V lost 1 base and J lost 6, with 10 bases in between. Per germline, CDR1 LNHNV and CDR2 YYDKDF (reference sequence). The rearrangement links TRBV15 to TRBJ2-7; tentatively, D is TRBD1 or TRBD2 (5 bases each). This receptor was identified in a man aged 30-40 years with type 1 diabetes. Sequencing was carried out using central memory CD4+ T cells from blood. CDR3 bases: TGTGCCACCAGCAGAGCAGGGACGGGCGAGCAGTACTTC. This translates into CATSRAGTGEQYF.